The TCR beta chain described here comes from a study of PD-1 blockade in classical Hodgkin lymphoma. The time point was: newly diagnosed, previously untreated cHL patient sample. Comparator PBMCs were from newly diagnosed, untreated classical Hodgkin lymphoma. A remark on this clone: Its antigen is unidentified.

Profiling relied on immunoSEQ multiplex PCR, and the TCRdb table lists in-frame clones only, not all of them. The repertoire holds tens of thousands of clones, with approximately 90% as singletons. Study-wide results and caveats: Possibly reflecting disease activity or prior therapy, repertoire differences have causes that remain undefined. Relapsed/refractory patients reportedly had lower baseline diversity than newly diagnosed patients.

Source material: peripheral blood mononuclear cells (PBMCs). This receptor was obtained from a human donor with classical Hodgkin lymphoma.

CDR3 sequence: CASSVGLAGGYEQYF. In DNA form, the CDR3 reads TGTGCCAGCAGCGTAGGCCTGGCAGGGGGGTACGAGCAGTACTTC. The chain carries TRBV9 and TRBJ2-7; the D gene is possibly TRBD1 (7 bases). Germline CDR1 and CDR2: SGDLS and YYNGEE. The V gene lost 0 bases and the J gene lost 4 bases, with 14 bases spanning the gap. CDR3 length: 15 residues.